The 6 T cell receptor beta chains given below trace back to one sample, sequenced in a study of tumor-infiltrating lymphocytes in oesophageal squamous cell carcinoma (dated by TCRdb to about 2016). Libraries came from PCR. This sample was sequenced with an Illumina HiSeq 2000. TCRdb handled the public reads itself, with Q25 trimming in fastp and clone calling in MiXCR, and kept productive beta chains. Rows are unified per CDR3 protein, each entry keeping the most common DNA and genes. Here the sample has more than 15,000 distinct CDR3 sequences; approximately 40% occur a single time. The ten largest make up approximately 19% of the sample. Sequences were obtained from esophageal tumor tissue. The receptors originated from a male donor with esophageal squamous cell carcinoma.

This clonotype showed up just a few times. This CDR3 fails to terminate in the conserved phenylalanine or tryptophan, so it likely reflects a read error. Because the CDR3's place on the DNA is in doubt, the DNA is left out and the CDR3 is given as listed by TCRdb. The gene calls are TRBV6-1 and TRBJ2-7; TRBD1 reflects the table's D call only, with no check against the DNA. CDR1 and CDR2 (germline): MNHNS, SASEGT. From its first to its last residue, the CDR3 has 15 amino acids. The CDR3 sequence is CASSSDRGRRYTFGS.

The J gene is TRBJ2-2, the V gene TRBV7-6, with 8 nucleotides matching TRBD2. The CDR3 has 15 amino acids. With 6 bases clipped from V and 0 bases from J, the junction kept 3 bases outside the gene matches. In germline, CDR1 is SGHVS, CDR2 FNYEAQ. This chain's CDR3 is CASRPGLANTGELFF. CDR3 coding DNA: TGTGCCAGCAGGCCGGGACTAGCGAACACCGGGGAGCTGTTTTTT.

In its sample, this clonotype ranks as medium-sized. The chain has TRBV7-2 and TRBJ1-4; D is possibly TRBD1 (6 bases). Germline CDR1 is SGHTA and CDR2 is FQGNSA. V lost 0 bases, J lost 8 bases, and 10 bases lay in between. The CDR3 contains 14 residues. CDR3 in DNA: TGTGCCAGCAGCTTAGCACAGGGAGGCGAAAAACTGTTTTTT. This codes for CASSLAQGGEKLFF.

With regard to this clonotype: The DNA is left out, because the CDR3 cannot be placed on it with certainty; the CDR3 is given as TCRdb lists it. The chain joins TRBV7-2 to TRBJ2-6; the table's TRBD2 call for D was not verified on the DNA. From its first to its last residue, the CDR3 has 17 amino acids. Germline lookup yields CDR1 SGHTA and CDR2 FQGNSA. The CDR3 reads CASSLTSGPTQRAVLRF.

This clonotype was seen many times. The J gene is TRBJ1-2, the V gene TRBV28, with no clear D. Trimming removed 7 bases at V and 4 bases at J, with 16 bases between. This CDR3 has 14 amino acids. CDR1 is MDHEN, CDR2 SYDVKM, per germline. The CDR3: CASNGEATSYGYTF. CDR3 bases: TGTGCCAGCAATGGGGAGGCTACTTCCTATGGCTACACCTTC.

This chain uses TRBV12-3 or TRBV12-4 with TRBJ2-5, with D perhaps TRBD1 (5 bases). The CDR3 is 13 amino acids. The V and J ends lost 5 bases and 7 bases respectively, with 14 bases between them. The CDR3 here is CASSRQGVGTQYF. The CDR3 nucleotides read TGTGCCAGCAGTCGGCAGGGTGTAGGGACCCAGTACTTC.